The T cell receptor beta chain under discussion was sequenced for a study of cytomegalovirus exposure and HLA in healthy donors. Whole-study findings and limits: High sensitivity and specificity were reportedly achieved when the classifier diagnosed cytomegalovirus status. Presence/absence analyses supposed approximately even sequencing depth among donors. For most TCR sequences rarity was the rule, although some public TCRs occurred in many donors. V- and J-gene trimming in TCR beta was tied to a missense DCLRE1C variant by an analysis performed later.

To note about this clone: What it recognizes is unknown.

Both 60 Vbeta primers and 13 Jbeta primers went into the PCR. Only in-frame clones appear in the TCRdb table, and some are missing; sequencing was by immunoSEQ multiplex PCR. The profile covers approximately 170,000 clones, with almost 75% appearing a single time and 3.1% taken by the ten largest. The TCR sequence derives from a woman aged 25 to 39 in good health and CMV-seropositive. The specimen was PBMCs.

In DNA, the CDR3 is TGTGCCAGCAGCTTGGGAGGAGCGAGCTCCTACGAGCAGTACTTC. Protein product: CASSLGGASSYEQYF. V and J are TRBV5-4 and TRBJ2-7; no definite D call. Germline CDR1 is SGHNT and CDR2 is YYREEE (reference sequence). The ends were cut back, 0 bases at V and 0 bases at J, with 10 bases in the middle. The CDR3 extends over 15 amino acids.